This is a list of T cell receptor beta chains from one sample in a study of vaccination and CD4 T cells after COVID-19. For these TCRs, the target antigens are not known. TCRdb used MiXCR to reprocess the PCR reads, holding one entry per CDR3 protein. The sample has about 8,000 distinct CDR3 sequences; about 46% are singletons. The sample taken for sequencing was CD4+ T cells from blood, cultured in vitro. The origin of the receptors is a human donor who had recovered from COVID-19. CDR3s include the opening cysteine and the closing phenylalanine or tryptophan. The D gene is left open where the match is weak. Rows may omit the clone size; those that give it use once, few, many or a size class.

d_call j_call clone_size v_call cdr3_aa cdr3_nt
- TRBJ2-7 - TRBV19 CASSMVAGVSHEQYF TGTGCCAGTAGTATGGTGGCAGGGGTGAGCCACGAGCAGTACTTC
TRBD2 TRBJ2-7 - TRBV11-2 CASSSGLAGGYEQYF TGTGCCAGCAGCTCCGGACTAGCGGGCGGCTACGAGCAGTACTTC
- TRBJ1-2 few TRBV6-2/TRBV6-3 CASSSDGLGGYTF TGTGCCAGCAGTTCGGACGGGCTTGGGGGCTACACCTTC
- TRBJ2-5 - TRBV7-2 CASSLVGIRETQYF TGTGCCAGCAGCTTAGTCGGGATCAGGGAGACCCAGTACTTC
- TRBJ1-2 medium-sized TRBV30 CAWSVQQSYGYTF TGTGCCTGGAGTGTACAACAGTCTTATGGCTACACCTTC
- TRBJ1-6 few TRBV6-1 CASSLDGTPAGPLHF TGTGCCAGCAGTCTAGATGGGACACCGGCGGGACCCCTCCACTTT
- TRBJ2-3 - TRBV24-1 CASGTSTDTQYF TGTGCCTCCGGGACTAGCACAGATACGCAGTATTTT
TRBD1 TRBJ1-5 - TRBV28 CASSLNRGVYQPQHF TGTGCCAGCAGTTTAAACAGGGGTGTGTATCAGCCCCAGCATTTT
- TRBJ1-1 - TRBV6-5 CASSYERGVGTEAFF TGTGCCAGCAGTTACGAGCGGGGTGTAGGAACTGAAGCTTTCTTT
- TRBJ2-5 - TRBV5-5 CASSPAAGASETQYF TGTGCCAGCAGCCCCGCCGCGGGGGCCTCGGAGACCCAGTACTTC
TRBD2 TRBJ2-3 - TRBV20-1 CSARAVTSGKTDTQYF TGCAGTGCTAGAGCGGTGACTAGCGGGAAGACAGATACGCAGTATTTT
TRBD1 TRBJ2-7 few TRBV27 CASSLSKGAISYEQYF TGTGCCAGCAGTTTATCGAAGGGGGCAATCTCCTACGAGCAGTACTTC
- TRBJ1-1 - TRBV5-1 CASSLRGGESAFF TGCGCCAGCAGCTTGAGGGGAGGGGAATCGGCTTTCTTT
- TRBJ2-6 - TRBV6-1 CASRNIGSGANVLTF TGTGCCAGCAGGAACATAGGTTCTGGGGCCAACGTCCTGACTTTC
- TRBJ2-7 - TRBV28 CASTRGPPYEQYF TGTGCCAGCACTCGTGGCCCCCCCTACGAGCAGTACTTC
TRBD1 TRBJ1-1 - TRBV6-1 CASRWTGDLHTEAFF TGTGCCAGCAGATGGACAGGGGATCTTCACACTGAAGCTTTCTTT
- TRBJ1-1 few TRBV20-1 CSAPPGGGAYYTEAFF TGCAGTGCCCCCCCGGGCGGGGGCGCCTATTACACTGAAGCTTTCTTT
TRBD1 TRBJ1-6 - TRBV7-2 CASSLGQGLTPLHF TGTGCCAGCAGCTTGGGACAGGGGTTAACACCCCTCCACTTT
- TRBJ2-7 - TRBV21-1 CASSKVRGQGIYEQYF TGTGCCAGCAGCAAAGTTAGGGGACAGGGAATCTACGAGCAGTACTTC
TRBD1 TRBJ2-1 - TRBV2 CASNRDRDNEQFF TGTGCCAGCAACCGGGACAGGGACAATGAGCAGTTCTTC
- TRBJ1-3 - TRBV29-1 CSARAGIGNTIYF TGCAGCGCCCGGGCCGGGATCGGAAACACCATATATTTT
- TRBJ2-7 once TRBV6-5 CASSFSPDRYEQYF TGTGCCAGCAGTTTCTCCCCCGACCGCTACGAGCAGTACTTC
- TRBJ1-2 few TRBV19 CASSISFQLSFYGYTF TGTGCCAGTAGTATATCTTTCCAGCTCTCCTTCTATGGCTACACCTTC